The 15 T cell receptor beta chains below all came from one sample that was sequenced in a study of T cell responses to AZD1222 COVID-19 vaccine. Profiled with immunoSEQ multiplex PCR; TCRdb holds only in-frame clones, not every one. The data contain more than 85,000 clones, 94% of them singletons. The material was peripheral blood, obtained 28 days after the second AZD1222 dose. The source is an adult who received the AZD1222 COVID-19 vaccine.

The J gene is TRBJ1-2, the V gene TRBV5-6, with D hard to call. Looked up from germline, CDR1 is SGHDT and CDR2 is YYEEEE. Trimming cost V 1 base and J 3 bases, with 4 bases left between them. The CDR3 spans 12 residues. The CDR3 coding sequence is TGTGCCAGCAGCTTGAGGTACTATGGCTACACCTTC. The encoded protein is CASSLRYYGYTF. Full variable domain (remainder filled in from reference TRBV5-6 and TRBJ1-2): DAGVTQSPTHLIKTRGQQVTLRCSPKSGHDTVSWYQQALGQGPQFIFQYYEEEERQRGNFPDRFSGHQFPNYSSELNVNALLLGDSALYLCASSLRYYGYTFGSGTRLTVV.

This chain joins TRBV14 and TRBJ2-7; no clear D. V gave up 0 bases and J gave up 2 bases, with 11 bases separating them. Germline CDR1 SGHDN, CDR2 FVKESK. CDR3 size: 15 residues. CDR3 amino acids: CASSQDYARTYEQYF. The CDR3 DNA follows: TGTGCCAGCAGCCAAGATTATGCGCGAACCTACGAGCAGTACTTC.

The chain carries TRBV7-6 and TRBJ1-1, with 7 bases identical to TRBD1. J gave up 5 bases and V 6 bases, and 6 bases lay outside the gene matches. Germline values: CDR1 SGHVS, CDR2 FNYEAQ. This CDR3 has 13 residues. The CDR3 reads CASSQQGPTEAFF. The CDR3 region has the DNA TGTGCCAGCAGTCAACAGGGGCCGACTGAAGCTTTCTTT.

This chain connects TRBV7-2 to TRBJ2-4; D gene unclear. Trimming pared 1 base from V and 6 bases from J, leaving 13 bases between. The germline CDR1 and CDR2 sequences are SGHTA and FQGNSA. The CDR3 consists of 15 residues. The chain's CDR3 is CASSLVFAARNIQYF. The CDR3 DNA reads TGTGCCAGCAGCTTAGTCTTCGCGGCCCGAAACATTCAGTACTTC.

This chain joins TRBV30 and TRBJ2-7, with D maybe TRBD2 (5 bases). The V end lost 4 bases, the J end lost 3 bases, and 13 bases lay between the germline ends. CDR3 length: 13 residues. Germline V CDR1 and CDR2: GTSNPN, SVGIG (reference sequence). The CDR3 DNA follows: TGTGCCTGGATAGGGAGTTCCCTCTACGAGCAGTACTTC. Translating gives CAWIGSSLYEQYF.

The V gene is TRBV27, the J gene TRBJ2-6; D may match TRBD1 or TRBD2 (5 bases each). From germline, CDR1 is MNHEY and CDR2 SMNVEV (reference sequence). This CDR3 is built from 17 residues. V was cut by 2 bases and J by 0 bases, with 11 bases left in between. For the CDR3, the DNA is TGTGCCAGCAGTTTAAGTGTTGGGGGCTCTGGGGCCAACGTCCTGACTTTC. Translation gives CASSLSVGGSGANVLTF.

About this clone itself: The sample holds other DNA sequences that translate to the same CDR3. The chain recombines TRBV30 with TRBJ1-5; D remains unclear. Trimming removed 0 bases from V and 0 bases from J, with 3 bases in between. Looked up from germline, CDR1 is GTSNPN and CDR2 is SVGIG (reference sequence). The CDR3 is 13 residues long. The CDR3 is CAWSVNSNQPQHF. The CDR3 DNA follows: TGTGCCTGGAGTGTAAATAGCAATCAGCCCCAGCATTTT. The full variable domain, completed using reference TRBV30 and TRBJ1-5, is SQTIHQWPATLVQPVGSPLSLECTVEGTSNPNLYWYRQAAGRGLQLLFYSVGIGQISSEVPQNLSASRPQDRQFILSSKKLLLSDSGFYLCAWSVNSNQPQHFGDGTRLSIL.

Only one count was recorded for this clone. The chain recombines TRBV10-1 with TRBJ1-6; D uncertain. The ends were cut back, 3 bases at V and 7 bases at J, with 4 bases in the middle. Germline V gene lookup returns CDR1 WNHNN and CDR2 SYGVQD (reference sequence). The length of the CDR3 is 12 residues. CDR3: CASSDGNSPLHF. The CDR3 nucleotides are TGCGCCAGCAGTGATGGAAATTCACCCCTCCACTTT.

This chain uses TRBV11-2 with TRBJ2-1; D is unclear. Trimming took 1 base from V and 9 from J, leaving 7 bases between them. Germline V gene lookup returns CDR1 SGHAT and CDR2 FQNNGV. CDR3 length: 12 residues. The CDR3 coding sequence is TGTGCCAGCAGCTTAGTGGCGAGTGAGCAGTTCTTC. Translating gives CASSLVASEQFF.

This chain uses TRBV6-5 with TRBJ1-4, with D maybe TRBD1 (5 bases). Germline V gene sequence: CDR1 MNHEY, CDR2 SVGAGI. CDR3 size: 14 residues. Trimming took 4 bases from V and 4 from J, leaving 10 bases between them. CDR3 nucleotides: TGTGCCAGCAGTTCCCGGGGGGGTAATGAAAAACTGTTTTTT. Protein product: CASSSRGGNEKLFF.

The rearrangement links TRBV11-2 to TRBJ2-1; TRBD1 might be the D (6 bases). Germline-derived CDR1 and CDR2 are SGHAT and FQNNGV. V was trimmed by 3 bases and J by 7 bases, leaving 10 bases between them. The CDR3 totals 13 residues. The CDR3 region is CASSFTGSNEQFF. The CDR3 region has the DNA TGTGCCAGCAGCTTTACAGGGTCTAATGAGCAGTTCTTC.

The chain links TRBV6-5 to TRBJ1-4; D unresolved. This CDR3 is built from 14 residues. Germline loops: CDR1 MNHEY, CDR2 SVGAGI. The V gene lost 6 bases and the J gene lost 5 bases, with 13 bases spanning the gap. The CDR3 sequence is CASRPGNLNEKLFF. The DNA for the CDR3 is TGTGCCAGCAGACCCGGGAATTTAAATGAAAAACTGTTTTTT.

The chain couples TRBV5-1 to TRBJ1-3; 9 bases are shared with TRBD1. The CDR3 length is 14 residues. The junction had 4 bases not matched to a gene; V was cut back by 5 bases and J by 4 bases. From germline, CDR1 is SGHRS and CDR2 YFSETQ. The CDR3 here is CASRDRGLGNTIYF. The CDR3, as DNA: TGCGCCAGCAGGGACAGGGGTTTAGGAAACACCATATATTTT.

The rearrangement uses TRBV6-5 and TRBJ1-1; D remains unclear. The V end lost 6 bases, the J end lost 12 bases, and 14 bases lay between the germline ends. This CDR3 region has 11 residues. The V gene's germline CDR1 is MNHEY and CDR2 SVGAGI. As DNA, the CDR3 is TGTGCCAGCAGCCCCGGCGAAGGAACTTTCTTT. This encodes CASSPGEGTFF.

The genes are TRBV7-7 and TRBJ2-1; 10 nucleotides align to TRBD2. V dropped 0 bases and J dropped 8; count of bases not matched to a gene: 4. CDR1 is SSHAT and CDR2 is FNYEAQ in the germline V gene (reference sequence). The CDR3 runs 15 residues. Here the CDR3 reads CASSLAGLAGDEQFF. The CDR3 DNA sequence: TGTGCCAGCAGCTTAGCGGGGCTAGCGGGAGATGAGCAGTTCTTC.